The 15 T cell receptor beta chains given below trace back to one sample, sequenced in a study of cytomegalovirus exposure and HLA in healthy donors. The PCR made use of 60 Vbeta and 13 Jbeta primers. Generated by immunoSEQ multiplex PCR, the TCRdb table keeps only in-frame clones and is missing some. The data contain around 160,000 clones, 60% to 80% of them singletons. The sample was PBMCs. The receptors here all came from a woman aged 40 to 49 in good health and CMV-seropositive.

The chain joins TRBV6-5 to TRBJ1-1; D may be TRBD1 (6 bases). Trimming left V 4 bases short and J 7 bases short, with 10 bases between. The V gene's germline CDR1 is MNHEY and CDR2 SVGAGI. This CDR3 is 12 amino acids long. The CDR3 DNA follows: TGTGCCAGCAGTTTACAGGGCATTGAAGCTTTCTTT. Encoded protein: CASSLQGIEAFF.

The table lists this clone with a few counts. V is TRBV4-1 and J is TRBJ2-2; D possibly corresponds to TRBD1 (6 bases). V was trimmed by 6 bases and J by 6 bases, leaving 14 bases between them. The germline V gene has CDR1 MGHRA and CDR2 YSYEKL. The CDR3 has 14 residues. The CDR3: CASRGAGVAGELFF. The CDR3 coding sequence is TGCGCCAGCAGGGGGGCAGGGGTGGCCGGGGAGCTGTTTTTT.

The chain combines TRBV19 with TRBJ2-5; a possible D gene is TRBD2 (6 bases). The CDR3 consists of 17 residues. The V and J ends lost 9 bases and 1 base respectively, with 24 bases between them. Germline V gives CDR1 LNHDA, CDR2 SQIVND (reference sequence). The CDR3 DNA reads TGTGCCAGCGCTCCCCTTTCAGTACTAGCAAGCCAAGAGACCCAGTACTTC. It specifies CASAPLSVLASQETQYF.

The rearrangement uses TRBV19 and TRBJ1-4; D perhaps matches TRBD1 (5 bases). The CDR3 has 17 residues. From germline, CDR1 is LNHDA and CDR2 SQIVND (reference sequence). Trimming stripped 6 bases from V and 7 bases from J, with 24 bases between. The CDR3 bases are TGTGCCAGTAGACCGGGGGGAACTGCGCGTGGGGTTGAAAAACTGTTTTTT. The encoded protein is CASRPGGTARGVEKLFF.

This clone has only a few counts. The chain has TRBV7-2 and TRBJ2-5; 8 bases agree with TRBD1. Germline CDR1 SGHTA, CDR2 FQGNSA. The junction had 6 bases not matched to a gene; V was cut back by 0 bases and J by 6 bases. The CDR3 is made up of 15 amino acids. The CDR3 sequence is CASSLAARGQKTQYF. CDR3 DNA: TGTGCCAGCAGCTTAGCTGCCAGGGGGCAGAAGACCCAGTACTTC.

The gene calls are TRBV28 and TRBJ1-6; D ambiguous. V shed 9 bases and J shed 10 bases, with 19 bases lying between them. Germline V gene sequence: CDR1 MDHEN, CDR2 SYDVKM. The CDR3 runs 14 residues. The CDR3 DNA reads as TGTGCCAGTACCGCATTGGGGAGCCCCTCACCCCTCCACTTT. Protein sequence: CASTALGSPSPLHF.

The rearrangement links TRBV7-6 to TRBJ2-1; a possible D gene is TRBD2 (6 bases). The CDR3 runs to 17 residues. V was trimmed by 4 bases and J by 0 bases, leaving 16 bases between them. Germline V gives CDR1 SGHVS, CDR2 FNYEAQ. The CDR3 is CASSYDLAESSYNEQFF. In DNA form, the CDR3 reads TGTGCCAGCAGCTATGATTTAGCGGAGAGCTCCTACAATGAGCAGTTCTTC.

The V and J genes are TRBV6-5 and TRBJ1-6, with a tentative D call TRBD1 (5 bases). CDR1 and CDR2 (germline): MNHEY, SVGAGI. This CDR3 is 15 amino acids long. The V end was cut by 2 bases, the J end by 9 bases, with 14 bases between. The CDR3 nucleotides are TGTGCCAGCAGTTACGCGGGGCAGGGAACTTCACCCCTCCACTTT. It yields the protein CASSYAGQGTSPLHF.

This chain joins TRBV15 and TRBJ1-4, with D unclear. CDR1 is LNHNV, CDR2 YYDKDF, per germline (reference sequence). The CDR3 is 17 amino acids. Deletions cut 0 bases from V and 8 bases from J, with 19 bases between. In DNA form, the CDR3 reads TGTGCCACCAGCAGAGATTACGACGTGGCCGGGAGCGAAAAACTGTTTTTT. Translated, it gives CATSRDYDVAGSEKLFF.

The chain couples TRBV27 to TRBJ1-2; possibly TRBD1 for D (5 bases). Germline V gene sequence: CDR1 MNHEY, CDR2 SMNVEV (reference sequence). The CDR3 spans 14 residues. Trimming stripped 4 bases from V and 4 bases from J, with 13 bases between. CDR3 DNA: TGTGCCAGCAGTTCAGAGAACACAGGCTATGGCTACACCTTC. Encoded protein: CASSSENTGYGYTF.

The chain joins TRBV6-1 to TRBJ2-5; the D gene is possibly TRBD2 (5 bases). CDR1 and CDR2 (germline): MNHNS, SASEGT. The CDR3 spans 13 residues. The V end lost 2 bases, the J end lost 5 bases, and 9 bases lay between the germline ends. The CDR3 here is CASSEYWEETQYF. The DNA for the CDR3 is TGTGCCAGCAGTGAATACTGGGAGGAGACCCAGTACTTC.

Concerning this clone itself: Sequence at one end of the junction differs from germline and may be a read error. Different DNA sequences within this sample yield the same CDR3. The chain recombines TRBV4-1 with TRBJ1-1, with D perhaps matching TRBD1 (5 bases). CDR3 size: 15 residues. Germline CDR1 is MGHRA and CDR2 is YSYEKL. Here the CDR3 reads CASSRSGTYDTEAFF. The CDR3 DNA sequence: TGCGCCAGCAGCCGGTCCGGGACTTACGACACTGAAGCTTTTTTT.

The rearrangement links TRBV6-5 to TRBJ1-5; D gene ambiguous. The V end was cut by 6 bases, the J end by 1 base, with 7 bases between. CDR3 length: 13 residues. Looked up from germline, CDR1 is MNHEY and CDR2 is SVGAGI. This chain's CDR3 is CASSPESNQPQHF. The CDR3 DNA follows: TGTGCCAGCAGCCCCGAGAGCAATCAGCCCCAGCATTTT.

The gene calls are TRBV10-3 and TRBJ1-5; 7 bases match TRBD1. V shed 6 bases, J shed 3 bases, and the junction held 5 bases outside the gene matches. The CDR3 has 14 amino acids. Per the germline V gene, CDR1 is ENHRY and CDR2 is SYGVKD. This CDR3 reads CAISPTGSNQPQHF. CDR3 nucleotide sequence: TGTGCCATCAGCCCGACAGGGTCCAATCAGCCCCAGCATTTT.

The chain is built from TRBV7-2 and TRBJ2-7, with 11 bases that match TRBD2. V shed 5 bases and J 2 bases; nucleotides not matched to a gene: 2. The CDR3 is made up of 14 amino acids. Germline CDR1 reads SGHTA; CDR2 reads FQGNSA. The CDR3 is CASSRSGGAYEQYF. The CDR3, as DNA: TGTGCCAGCAGCCGTAGCGGGGGGGCCTACGAGCAGTACTTC.